This TCR beta chain was profiled in a study of T-cell memory formation after mild COVID-19. Between the trimmed V and J ends, which lost 4 bases and 0 bases, there was a span of 11 bases. The CDR3 contains 14 residues. Germline CDR1 is DFQATT and CDR2 is SNEGSKA (reference sequence). The TCR alpha and TCR beta cDNA libraries, bearing sample barcodes and UMIs, were generated by 5'RACE using constant-segment primers. TCRdb analysed the 5' RACE reads with MiXCR anew, one entry per CDR3 protein. The repertoire holds over 500,000 distinct CDR3 sequences, around 16% seen once, with roughly 8% in the top ten.

V gene TRBV20-1 combines with J gene TRBJ2-3; either TRBD1 or TRBD2 may supply D (5 bases each). What was sequenced was PBMCs or a T cell subset sorted from them (not recorded which). The clonotype was recovered from an adult woman who had mild COVID-19 (a few samples of this study predate the infection). Cell type and time point are not known. The DNA for the CDR3 is TGCAGTGCTACCCCGGGGCGAAGCACAGATACGCAGTATTTT. Its protein is CSATPGRSTDTQYF.